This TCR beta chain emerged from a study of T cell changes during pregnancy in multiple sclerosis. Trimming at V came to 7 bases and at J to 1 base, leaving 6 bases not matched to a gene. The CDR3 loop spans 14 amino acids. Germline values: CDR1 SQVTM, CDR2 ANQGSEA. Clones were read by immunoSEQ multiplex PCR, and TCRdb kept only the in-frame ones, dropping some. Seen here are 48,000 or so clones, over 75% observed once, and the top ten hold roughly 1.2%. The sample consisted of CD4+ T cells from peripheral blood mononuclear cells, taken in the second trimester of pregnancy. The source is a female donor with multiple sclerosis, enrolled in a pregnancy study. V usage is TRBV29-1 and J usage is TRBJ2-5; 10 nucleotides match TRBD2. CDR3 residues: CSGLGLATQETQYF. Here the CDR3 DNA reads TGCAGCGGCTTGGGACTAGCGACCCAAGAGACCCAGTACTTC.